This TCR beta chain was found in a study of tissue T cells after allogeneic stem cell transplantation. As concerns this clone: Its antigen is not known.

Study-level points and caveats: The study did not identify alloreactive or antigen-specific tissue TCRs, and some clones might be persisting host cells.

Clones were read by immunoSEQ multiplex PCR, and TCRdb kept only the in-frame ones, dropping some. The sample carries 1,300 to 1,500 clones, about 85% recorded once. Specimen: esophageal tissue, collected at autopsy. This clonotype was obtained from a male patient between 35 and 69 years old with steroid-refractory graft-versus-host disease after an allogeneic stem cell transplant. Some T cells could come from the graft donor.

CDR3 bases: TGTGCCAGCAGCTTAGCATCCGGGACAGGGGGAGATACGCAGTATTTT. Its translation: CASSLASGTGGDTQYF. The chain joins TRBV7-9 to TRBJ2-3, with 11 bases fitting TRBD1. V shed 0 bases and J 5 bases; nucleotides not matched to a gene: 4. The CDR3 loop spans 16 amino acids. CDR1 and CDR2 (germline): SEHNR, FQNEAQ (reference sequence).